The entry that follows covers one T cell receptor (beta chain) sequence. Given a much more abundant clone one base away, this may be a read error. These data originate in a study of breast tumors, draining lymph nodes, adjacent tissues. Breast cancer patients provided tissue from their axillary draining lymph nodes. MiXCR, run by TCRdb on the multiplex PCR reads, gives a single entry per CDR3 protein. Seen here are around 300,000 distinct CDR3 sequences, more than 30% observed once, and the top ten hold under 1.2%. In germline, CDR1 is LNHDA, CDR2 SQIVND (reference sequence). The CDR3 has 17 amino acids.

This TCR derives from a female donor with breast cancer. Some clones in this sample may be carry-over from other donors' samples. The sequenced sample consisted of axillary lymph node tissue. V gene TRBV19 combines with J gene TRBJ2-1; D is perhaps TRBD2 (6 bases). In DNA, the CDR3 is TGTGCCTGTAGTAAAATCGGGCTAGCGAGCTCCTACAATGAGCAGTTCTTC. This sequence encodes CACSKIGLASSYNEQFF.